This TCR beta chain was sequenced during a study of T cell clonality in common variable immunodeficiency. The study, taken as a whole, reports: CVID subjects had higher TCRbeta clonality than healthy controls, most marked in about a third. Links between repertoire features and CVID complications were heterogeneity-limited. CVID subjects shared fewer TCRbeta clones than healthy controls did.

Both groups were predominantly of Caucasian heritage. There are many counts of this clone. Its matching antigen is unknown. The read terminates 3 residues ahead of where the CDR3 ends, so the germline J gene completes it. The germline V gene has CDR1 SGHVS and CDR2 FQNEAQ. The length of the CDR3 is 15 residues. Trimming left V 5 bases short and J 0 bases short, with 13 bases between. This table comes from immunoSEQ multiplex PCR, and its TCRdb copy is limited to in-frame clones, with some not included. The repertoire consists of over 35,000 clones, none detected only once. This sequence joins TRBV7-8 and TRBJ1-1; D may be TRBD1 (6 bases). The TCR originated in a person aged 18 to 70 in good health. Sequenced: peripheral blood mononuclear cells. The CDR3 protein is CASSPPDRMNTEAFF. The covered CDR3 bases are TGTGCCAGCAGCCCCCCCGACAGGATGAACACTGAA.